A selection of T cell receptor beta chains follows, all from one sample in a study of Ad26.COV2.S vaccination and SARS-CoV-2 variants. The table came from immunoSEQ multiplex PCR; TCRdb's copy has only in-frame clones and leaves some out. The repertoire consists of about 350,000 clones, with about 87% occurring once and the leading ten covering around 5.8%. This specimen consisted of peripheral blood, obtained in a trial of Ad26.COV2.S vaccine versus placebo. All receptors derive from a person aged 18-60 years who received the Ad26.COV2.S COVID-19 vaccine or a placebo. CDR3s include the opening cysteine and the closing phenylalanine or tryptophan. Fields, in order: CDR3 DNA, CDR3 protein, V gene, J gene, clone size, D gene. The D gene is left open where the match is weak. Rows may omit the clone size; those that give it use once, few, many or a size class.

CDR3nt: TGCGCCAGCAGCTTTTCGACAACCACTTACGAGCAGTACTTC
CDR3aa: CASSFSTTTYEQYF
v_gene: TRBV5-1
j_gene: TRBJ2-7
abundance: few
d_gene: NA

CDR3nt: TGTGCCAGCAGCAACTCCCGGGGCACCGGGGAGCTGTTTTTT
CDR3aa: CASSNSRGTGELFF
v_gene: TRBV6-2/TRBV6-3
j_gene: TRBJ2-2
abundance: NA
d_gene: NA

CDR3nt: TGTGCCAGCAGCCAAGAAGCGAGAGGTGGAAACACCATATATTTT
CDR3aa: CASSQEARGGNTIYF
v_gene: TRBV3-1/TRBV3-2
j_gene: TRBJ1-3
abundance: NA
d_gene: NA

CDR3nt: TGTGCCAGCAGCGTCGGTAGGGGCGCGGACAGTGAAAAACTGTTTTTT
CDR3aa: CASSVGRGADSEKLFF
v_gene: TRBV9
j_gene: TRBJ1-4
abundance: NA
d_gene: NA

CDR3nt: TGTGCCAGCAGCTTAGCGGGGGCAGGGGACCTGTTTTTT
CDR3aa: CASSLAGAGDLFF
v_gene: TRBV7-9
j_gene: TRBJ1-4
abundance: NA
d_gene: NA

CDR3nt: TGCGCCAGCAGCCCCGGGGAGCCTAGCACAGATACGCAGTATTTT
CDR3aa: CASSPGEPSTDTQYF
v_gene: TRBV4-3
j_gene: TRBJ2-3
abundance: NA
d_gene: NA

CDR3nt: TGTGCCAGCAGTTCCCAGCGGAACACTGAAGCTTTCTTT
CDR3aa: CASSSQRNTEAFF
v_gene: TRBV6-5
j_gene: TRBJ1-1
abundance: NA
d_gene: NA

CDR3nt: TGTGCCAGCAGCGTTTCTAGCGGGAGTGCAGATACGCAGTATTTT
CDR3aa: CASSVSSGSADTQYF
v_gene: TRBV9
j_gene: TRBJ2-3
abundance: NA
d_gene: TRBD2

CDR3nt: TGTGCCAGCAGCCCCCCTTTGGGCGGATACACCGGGGAGCTGTTTTTT
CDR3aa: CASSPPLGGYTGELFF
v_gene: TRBV7-2
j_gene: TRBJ2-2
abundance: NA
d_gene: NA

CDR3nt: TGTGCCAGCAGCGCGAAGACAGATACGCAGTATTTT
CDR3aa: CASSAKTDTQYF
v_gene: TRBV7-2
j_gene: TRBJ2-3
abundance: once
d_gene: NA

CDR3nt: TGCGCCAGCAGCTTGGCGGACAGGGGTCGTGCGACCCAGTACTTC
CDR3aa: CASSLADRGRATQYF
v_gene: TRBV5-1
j_gene: TRBJ2-5
abundance: NA
d_gene: TRBD1

CDR3nt: TGTGCCAGCAGTCCCGGGACTAGCGGGGCCGGGGAGCTGTTTTTT
CDR3aa: CASSPGTSGAGELFF
v_gene: TRBV28
j_gene: TRBJ2-2
abundance: NA
d_gene: TRBD2

CDR3nt: TGTGCCAGCAGTGAAGCGGGGGGATCCCACGGGGAGCAGTACTTC
CDR3aa: CASSEAGGSHGEQYF
v_gene: TRBV6-1
j_gene: TRBJ2-7
abundance: NA
d_gene: NA

CDR3nt: TGTGCCAGTAGTATAGCAAAACAGGGAAGCATGAACACTGAAGCTTTCTTT
CDR3aa: CASSIAKQGSMNTEAFF
v_gene: TRBV19
j_gene: TRBJ1-1
abundance: NA
d_gene: NA

CDR3nt: TGTGCCAGCAGGGGGTTACTGGATCAGCCCCAGCATTTT
CDR3aa: CASRGLLDQPQHF
v_gene: TRBV18
j_gene: TRBJ1-5
abundance: NA
d_gene: NA

CDR3nt: TGTGCCAGCAGCCAGGGCATCTACCCCAATCAGCCCCAGCATTTT
CDR3aa: CASSQGIYPNQPQHF
v_gene: TRBV3-1/TRBV3-2
j_gene: TRBJ1-5
abundance: NA
d_gene: NA

CDR3nt: TGTGCCGGCAAACGAGGACTAGTGGTCAATGAGCAGTTCTTC
CDR3aa: CAGKRGLVVNEQFF
v_gene: TRBV30
j_gene: TRBJ2-1
abundance: NA
d_gene: TRBD2